This T cell receptor beta chain is drawn from a study of T cell clonotyping in hematopoietic cell transplantation. This clone was observed once. Its antigen is currently unknown. Study-level results: Graft donor and pretransplant recipient Inverse Simpson Index values predicted broader posttransplant TCR diversity. After transplant, recipient diversity fell while pathologically expanded clonotypes grew through day 180.

Sequencing used immunoSEQ multiplex PCR; TCRdb keeps in-frame clones, though not all of them. The repertoire holds 65,000 to 75,000 clones, around 94% seen once, with about 1.5% in the top ten. V shed 4 bases, J shed 0 bases, and the junction held 6 bases outside the gene matches. Germline V gives CDR1 SGHDT, CDR2 YYEEEE. The CDR3 length is 15 residues. The sequenced material came from peripheral blood mononuclear cells. This clonotype originated in a middle-aged man in good health. Some clones in this sample may be carry-over from other donors' samples. The rearrangement links TRBV5-6 to TRBJ2-7; 8 positions agree with TRBD1. CDR3 sequence (DNA): TGTGCCAGCAGCGGGCGGGACAGGAGCTCCTACGAGCAGTACTTC. Its protein is CASSGRDRSSYEQYF.